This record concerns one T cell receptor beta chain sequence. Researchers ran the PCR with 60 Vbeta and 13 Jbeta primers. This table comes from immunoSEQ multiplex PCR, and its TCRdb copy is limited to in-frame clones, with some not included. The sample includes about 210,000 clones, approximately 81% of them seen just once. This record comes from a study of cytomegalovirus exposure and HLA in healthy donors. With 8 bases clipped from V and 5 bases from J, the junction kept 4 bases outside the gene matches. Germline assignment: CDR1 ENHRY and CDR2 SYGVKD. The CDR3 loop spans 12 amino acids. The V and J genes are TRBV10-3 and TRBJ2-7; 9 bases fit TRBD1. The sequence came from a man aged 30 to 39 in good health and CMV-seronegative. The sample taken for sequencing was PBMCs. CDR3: CAIGQGSNEQYF. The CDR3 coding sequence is TGTGCCATCGGACAGGGGAGTAACGAGCAGTACTTC.